This T cell receptor beta chain was sequenced for a study of shared T cell receptors in the human thymus. The CDR3 spans 17 residues. V gave up 5 bases and J gave up 3 bases; unmatched junction bases: 11. Germline V gives CDR1 SGHVS, CDR2 FNYEAQ. Profiled with immunoSEQ multiplex PCR; TCRdb holds only in-frame clones, not every one. The table includes about 380,000 clones, more than 85% detected once. The source material was thymocytes. The V call is TRBV7-6, the J call TRBJ2-1; 9 bases line up with TRBD2. The TCR comes from a human donor. The CDR3 here is CASSPGLAGALYNEQFF. The CDR3 DNA follows: TGTGCCAGCAGCCCCGGGTTAGCGGGAGCCCTCTACAATGAGCAGTTCTTC.